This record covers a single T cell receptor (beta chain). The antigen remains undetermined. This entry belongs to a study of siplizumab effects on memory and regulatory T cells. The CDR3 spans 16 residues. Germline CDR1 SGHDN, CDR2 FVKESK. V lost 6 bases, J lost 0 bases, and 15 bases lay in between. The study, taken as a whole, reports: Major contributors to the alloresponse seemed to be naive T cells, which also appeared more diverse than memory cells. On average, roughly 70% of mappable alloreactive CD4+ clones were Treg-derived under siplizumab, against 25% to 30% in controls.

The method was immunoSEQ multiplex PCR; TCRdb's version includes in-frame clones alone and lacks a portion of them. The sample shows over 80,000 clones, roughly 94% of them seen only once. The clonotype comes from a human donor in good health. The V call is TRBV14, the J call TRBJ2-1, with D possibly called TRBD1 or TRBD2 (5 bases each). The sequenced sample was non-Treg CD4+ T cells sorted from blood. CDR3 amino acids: CASSRPGRSSYNEQFF. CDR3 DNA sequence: TGTGCCAGCAGTCGACCGGGACGGAGCTCCTACAATGAGCAGTTCTTC.